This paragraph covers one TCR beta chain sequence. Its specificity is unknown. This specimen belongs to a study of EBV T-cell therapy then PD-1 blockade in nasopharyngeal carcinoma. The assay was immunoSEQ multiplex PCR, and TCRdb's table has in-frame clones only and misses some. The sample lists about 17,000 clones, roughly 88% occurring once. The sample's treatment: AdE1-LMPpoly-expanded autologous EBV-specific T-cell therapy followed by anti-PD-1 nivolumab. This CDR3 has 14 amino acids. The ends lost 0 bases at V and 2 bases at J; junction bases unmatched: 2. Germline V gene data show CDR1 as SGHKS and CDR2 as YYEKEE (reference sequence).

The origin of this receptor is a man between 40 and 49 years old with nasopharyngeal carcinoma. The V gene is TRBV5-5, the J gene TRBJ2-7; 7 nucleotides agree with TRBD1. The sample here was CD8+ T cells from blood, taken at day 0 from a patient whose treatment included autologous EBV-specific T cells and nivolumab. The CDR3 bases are TGTGCCAGCAGCTTGGGGGGACAGACCTACGAGCAGTACTTC. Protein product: CASSLGGQTYEQYF. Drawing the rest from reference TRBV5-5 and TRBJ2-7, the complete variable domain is DAGVTQSPTHLIKTRGQQVTLRCSPISGHKSVSWYQQVLGQGPQFIFQYYEKEERGRGNFPDRFSARQFPNYSSELNVNALLLGDSALYLCASSLGGQTYEQYFGPGTRLTVT.